This passage covers 23 T cell receptor beta chains from one sample sequenced in a study of human T cells and chemical hapten exposure. Time point described: patch test 3, about 24 weeks after DPC sensitization. Treatment reported: therapeutic diphenylcyclopropenone sensitization with weekly scalp DPC. TCRdb re-analysed the RACE reads in MiXCR, keeping a single row per CDR3 protein. Here the sample spans just over 95,000 distinct CDR3 sequences, 25% to 35% being singletons. The sequencing used whole blood, collected in connection with sensitization to the hapten diphenylcyclopropenone (DPC). These receptors came from a man in his forties or fifties with alopecia areata. Some clones in this sample may be carry-over from other donors' samples.

This clonotype was seen ten or more times. The chain combines TRBV29-1 with TRBJ2-5; TRBD2 is a possible D gene (5 bases). CDR3 length: 10 amino acids. V lost 4 bases, J lost 5 bases, and 5 bases lay in between. Germline loops: CDR1 SQVTM, CDR2 ANQGSEA. CDR3 coding DNA: TGCAGCGTTGGAGGGGAGACCCAGTACTTC. Translated, it gives CSVGGETQYF.

The gene calls are TRBV18 and TRBJ1-1, with D hard to call. The V end lost 6 bases, the J end lost 0 bases, and 8 bases lay between the germline ends. CDR3 length equals 13 residues. From germline, CDR1 is KGHSH and CDR2 LQKENI. This chain's CDR3 is CASSASMNTEAFF. The CDR3 DNA follows: TGTGCCAGCTCCGCTTCCATGAACACTGAAGCTTTCTTT.

The chain recombines TRBV6-1 with TRBJ1-5, with D unclear. The CDR3 is made up of 13 amino acids. The V end was cut by 1 base, the J end by 6 bases, with 7 bases between. Per the germline V gene, CDR1 is MNHNS and CDR2 is SASEGT. CDR3 sequence: CASSEGSRQPQHF. The DNA of the CDR3 is TGTGCCAGCAGTGAAGGGAGTCGTCAGCCCCAGCATTTT.

The chain combines TRBV3-1 with TRBJ2-7, with D possibly being TRBD2 (5 bases). Germline V CDR1 and CDR2: LGHDT, YNNKEL (reference sequence). The CDR3 loop spans 14 amino acids. The V and J ends lost 3 bases and 4 bases respectively, with 13 bases between them. The chain's CDR3 is CASSHGSSGYEQYF. CDR3 coding DNA: TGTGCCAGCAGCCATGGGTCAAGCGGATACGAGCAGTACTTC.

The rearrangement joins TRBV28 to TRBJ2-7; 9 nucleotides match TRBD2. V lost 6 bases, J lost 7 bases, and 13 bases stayed unmatched. This CDR3 comprises 15 residues. CDR1 is MDHEN, CDR2 SYDVKM, per germline. In DNA form, the CDR3 reads TGTGCCAGCAGCCCCGAGACTAGCGGCACTCTGGAGCAGTACTTC. It translates to CASSPETSGTLEQYF.

The chain has TRBV3-1 and TRBJ1-2; D is uncertain. This CDR3 contains 14 residues. V was clipped by 1 base and J by 4 bases, with 10 bases between them. Germline-derived CDR1 and CDR2 are LGHDT and YNNKEL (reference sequence). In DNA form, the CDR3 reads TGTGCCAGCAGCCAAGGGGGAGGGCCCTATGGCTACACCTTC. This codes for CASSQGGGPYGYTF.

This chain links TRBV5-5 with TRBJ2-3; a weak D match, TRBD2 (6 bases). The CDR3 runs to 16 residues. Per the germline V gene, CDR1 is SGHKS and CDR2 is YYEKEE (reference sequence). V gave up 4 bases and J gave up 3 bases, with 18 bases separating them. CDR3 loop: CASSPGGVLATDTQYF. CDR3 in DNA: TGTGCCAGCAGCCCCGGCGGGGTCCTAGCGACAGATACGCAGTATTTT.

The rearrangement uses TRBV20-1 and TRBJ2-1; 7 nucleotides match TRBD2. Trimming removed 5 bases from V and 6 bases from J; junction bases left unmatched: 16. CDR1 is DFQATT, CDR2 SNEGSKA, per germline (reference sequence). The CDR3 has 16 residues. The CDR3 bases are TGCAGTGCTGGCAAGTACTTAGCGGGCGCACCCAATGAGCAGTTCTTC. Its protein is CSAGKYLAGAPNEQFF.

This clonotype was counted between two and nine times. The chain is built from TRBV6-2 or TRBV6-3 and TRBJ2-7; D assignment may be TRBD1 or TRBD2 (5 bases each). The CDR3 is 17 residues long. CDR1 and CDR2 from the germline V gene are MNHEY and SVGEGT. V was shortened by 10 bases and J by 0 bases, with 25 bases between the two germline ends. The CDR3 region is CATRDSLRGTGSYEQYF. The CDR3 DNA follows: TGTGCCACCAGGGATAGTTTACGAGGGACGGGCTCCTACGAGCAGTACTTC.

This clonotype occurred a few times. The rearrangement uses TRBV20-1 and TRBJ1-5; no clear D gene. CDR1 is DFQATT and CDR2 is SNEGSKA in the germline V gene (reference sequence). Trimming took 5 bases from V and 0 from J, leaving 11 bases between them. There are 14 residues in the CDR3. CDR3 residues: CSAPQPYSNQPQHF. The CDR3 nucleotides are TGCAGTGCTCCCCAGCCCTATAGCAATCAGCCCCAGCATTTT.

CDR3 sequence reads: CASNRDSEAFF. CDR3 sequence (DNA): TGTGCCAGCAATCGTGACAGTGAAGCTTTCTTT. V is TRBV28 and J is TRBJ1-1; D might be TRBD1 (5 bases). The CDR3 length is 11 residues. V lost 7 bases and J lost 7, with 10 bases in between. Germline lookup yields CDR1 MDHEN and CDR2 SYDVKM.

This clonotype was observed a handful of times. CDR3 sequence (DNA): TGTGCCAGCAGCTTAAGGGTGCCGGGGGCCAACGTCCTGACTTTC. Translating gives CASSLRVPGANVLTF. This chain joins TRBV5-4 and TRBJ2-6; unclear D gene. This CDR3 spans 15 amino acids. V shed 2 bases and J shed 4 bases, with 10 bases lying between them. Looked up from germline, CDR1 is SGHNT and CDR2 is YYREEE (reference sequence).

The chain employs TRBV2 and TRBJ1-3; D gene ambiguous. Trimming removed 0 bases at V and 3 bases at J, with 3 bases between. This CDR3 has 13 residues. Germline assignment: CDR1 SNHLY and CDR2 FYNNEI. CDR3 sequence reads: CASSEARGNTIYF. In DNA form, the CDR3 reads TGTGCCAGCAGTGAAGCGCGTGGAAACACCATATATTTT.

There are a few counts of this clonotype. CDR3 bases: TGTGCCAGCAGCGTAGAGGTTAGCGGAGAGACCCAGTACTTC. It yields the protein CASSVEVSGETQYF. This sequence joins TRBV9 and TRBJ2-5; D might be TRBD2 (6 bases). In germline, CDR1 is SGDLS, CDR2 YYNGEE. This CDR3 contains 14 residues. Trimming removed 0 bases at V and 4 bases at J, with 10 bases between. The variable domain in full, with the rest retrieved from reference TRBV9 and TRBJ2-5, is DSGVTQTPKHLITATGQRVTLRCSPRSGDLSVYWYQQSLDQGLQFLIQYYNGEERAKGNILERFSAQQFPDLHSELNLSSLELGDSALYFCASSVEVSGETQYFGPGTRLLVL.

The chain couples TRBV27 to TRBJ2-7; a possible D gene is TRBD2 (6 bases). The CDR3 contains 16 residues. V gave up 0 bases and J gave up 2 bases, with 14 bases separating them. Germline CDR1 reads MNHEY; CDR2 reads SMNVEV (reference sequence). In DNA form, the CDR3 reads TGTGCCAGCAGTTTATCTGTCGGGGGACCCCCCTACGAGCAGTACTTC. Protein: CASSLSVGGPPYEQYF.

A few counts support this clonotype. The rearrangement joins TRBV12-3 or TRBV12-4 to TRBJ2-5; 8 bases line up with TRBD2. The CDR3 covers 15 residues. V trimming: 6 bases; J trimming: 3 bases; junction bases outside the gene matches: 9. In DNA, the CDR3 is TGTGCCAGCAGCCACTTGACGGGGGGGAAAGAGACCCAGTACTTC. Translation gives CASSHLTGGKETQYF.

The chain uses TRBV20-1 and TRBJ2-2, with 10 bases identical to TRBD2. V shed 1 base and J 5 bases; nucleotides not matched to a gene: 7. Germline assignment: CDR1 DFQATT and CDR2 SNEGSKA (reference sequence). The CDR3 covers 16 residues. The DNA for the CDR3 is TGCAGTGCTAGAGCCCTCGGACTAGCGGAGACCGGGGAGCTGTTTTTT. Protein: CSARALGLAETGELFF.

The gene calls are TRBV7-3 and TRBJ2-1, with 8 nucleotides matching TRBD2. The CDR3 totals 16 residues. CDR1 is SGHTA and CDR2 is FQGTGA in the germline V gene. V lost 3 bases to trimming and J lost 0 bases; unmatched junction nucleotides: 4. CDR3 DNA sequence: TGTGCCAGCAGCTTTAGCGGGGTTAGCTCCTACAATGAGCAGTTCTTC. This gives the protein CASSFSGVSSYNEQFF.

This clonotype was seen a few times. The chain has TRBV3-1 and TRBJ2-1; D possibly corresponds to TRBD1 (6 bases). Germline V gene lookup returns CDR1 LGHDT and CDR2 YNNKEL (reference sequence). The CDR3 is made up of 15 amino acids. Trimming took off 6 bases at V and 4 bases at J, with 16 bases between the two ends. In DNA form, the CDR3 reads TGTGCCAGCAGTCTCGACAGGAGGTCTTACAATGAGCAGTTCTTC. Protein product: CASSLDRRSYNEQFF.

Relative to its sample, this clonotype is large. The rearrangement joins TRBV6-5 to TRBJ1-1; TRBD1 aligns across 8 bases. There are 15 residues in the CDR3. In germline, CDR1 is MNHEY, CDR2 SVGAGI. V shed 0 bases, J shed 5 bases, and the junction held 5 bases outside the gene matches. The CDR3 protein is CASSYSRQGRTEAFF. The CDR3 DNA reads TGTGCCAGCAGTTACTCTAGACAGGGGAGGACTGAAGCTTTCTTT.

This clonotype was seen more than once but under ten times. The CDR3 loop reads CSVVTGYNEQFF. The CDR3 nucleotides read TGCAGCGTAGTCACAGGATACAATGAGCAGTTCTTC. The chain combines TRBV29-1 with TRBJ2-1, with TRBD1 as a possible D gene (5 bases). Trimming removed 6 bases from V and 4 bases from J, with 10 bases in between. This CDR3 has 12 residues. Germline V gene sequence: CDR1 SQVTM, CDR2 ANQGSEA.

The table lists this clonotype with a few counts. The chain employs TRBV7-2 and TRBJ2-7, with 9 bases aligning to TRBD1. The CDR3 contains 15 residues. The trim removed 7 bases at V and 6 bases at J, leaving 13 bases unmatched. CDR1 is SGHTA and CDR2 is FQGNSA in the germline V gene. The CDR3 is CASIPGQGQGPEQYF. In DNA, the CDR3 is TGTGCCAGCATCCCAGGGCAGGGACAGGGACCCGAGCAGTACTTC. The whole variable domain, filled in from reference TRBV7-2 and TRBJ2-7, reads GAGVSQSPSNKVTEKGKDVELRCDPISGHTALYWYRQSLGQGLEFLIYFQGNSAPDKSGLPSDRFSAERTGGSVSTLTIQRTQQEDSAVYLCASIPGQGQGPEQYFGPGTRLTVT.

This chain's CDR3 is CASTGLGSSYEQYF. For the CDR3, the DNA is TGTGCCAGTACCGGACTTGGCAGCTCCTACGAGCAGTACTTC. This rearrangement joins TRBV6-5 to TRBJ2-7; TRBD2 might be the D (5 bases). V lost 9 bases and J lost 0, with 15 bases in between. The CDR3 has 14 amino acids. Germline lookup yields CDR1 MNHEY and CDR2 SVGAGI.